This TCR beta chain was recovered during a study of identical twins. Whole-study findings and limits: The study drew conclusions from cross-sectional statistical analysis, not from following the same donors.

To note about this clonotype: Antigen unknown.

The germline V gene has CDR1 MNHEY and CDR2 SMNVEV (reference sequence). CDR3 size: 15 residues. Losses at the gene ends were 10 bases for V and 1 base for J; bases not matched to a gene: 10. cDNA carried unique molecular identifiers, and a universal primer site was added by template switching. In TCRdb, the 5' RACE reads were re-called with MiXCR into one record per CDR3 protein. The repertoire holds around 960,000 distinct CDR3 sequences, with more than 9% as singletons. These data were also filed under a second study, of yellow fever vaccine responses in identical twins.

The sample comprised PBMCs. The sequence was collected from a woman aged 18 to 35 in good health. This chain links TRBV27 with TRBJ1-5, with 7 bases identical to TRBD1. The CDR3 protein is CATKTGARSNQPQHF. The CDR3 DNA reads as TGTGCCACCAAAACAGGGGCTAGGAGCAATCAGCCCCAGCATTTT.